Described below is a single T cell receptor (beta chain) sequence and its context. Its antigen is not known. Genomic DNA templated the TCR beta VDJ and CDR3 profiling. TCRdb processed the reads anew with MiXCR; each CDR3 protein has one entry. The table includes tens of thousands of distinct CDR3 sequences, around 69% detected once. The data are from a study of CD8+CD57+ T cells in acquired aplastic anemia. Study-wide background: 3.2 ug was the average amount of DNA from sorted CD4+ and CD8+ cells. Sequencing produced an average of around 10 million reads per healthy donor for CD4+ cells.

Overall study results and limits: No significant patient-versus-control difference appeared in CD8+ Simpson's diversity. Found in both controls and patients were some 30 CD8+ CDR3 sequences.

The germline gives CDR1 SEHNR, CDR2 FQNEAQ (reference sequence). The CDR3 covers 14 residues. V lost 5 bases and J 7 bases, leaving 18 bases between the germline ends. Sequencing used sorted CD4+, CD8+, or CD8+CD57+ T cells (not recorded which) from PBMCs. The chain uses TRBV7-9 and TRBJ2-7; possibly TRBD1 or TRBD2 for D (5 bases each). This TCR was recovered from a human donor in good health, serving as a control. The CDR3 bases are TGTGCCAGCAGCGCACGGGACCGGGTCTGGGAGCAGTACTTC. It is translated as CASSARDRVWEQYF.